These T cell receptor beta chains were read from a single sample in a study of cytomegalovirus exposure and HLA in healthy donors. The method was immunoSEQ multiplex PCR; TCRdb's version includes in-frame clones alone and lacks a portion of them. The sample has about 200,000 clones, around 81% seen once. Sequencing input: PBMCs. Source of these receptors: a man aged 25-45 years in good health and CMV-seronegative. CDR3s include the opening cysteine and the closing phenylalanine or tryptophan.

v_call	j_call	cdr3_aa
TRBV7-9	TRBJ2-7	CASSAGTVYEQYF
TRBV2	TRBJ1-6	CASSERDRGKSPLHF
TRBV9	TRBJ1-2	CASSVALDRAYGYTF
TRBV29-1	TRBJ2-1	CSAIGVNEQFF
TRBV5-1	TRBJ1-2	CASSLTAGYGYTF
TRBV19	TRBJ2-7	CASSTTGATYEQYF
TRBV28	TRBJ2-1	CASPTSGSVEQFF
TRBV9	TRBJ2-5	CASSVDRRGETQYF
TRBV13	TRBJ2-7	CASTDRDRVPTHEQYF
TRBV13	TRBJ2-7	CASSLGNRQGAGYEQYF
TRBV7-3	TRBJ2-7	CASSFIAGSTYEQYF
TRBV10-1	TRBJ2-2	CASKEGPGTGELFF
TRBV5-4	TRBJ2-7	CASSPGQGAYEQYF
TRBV19	TRBJ1-2	CASSIVPGQGYTF
TRBV9	TRBJ2-1	CASTSGRANEQFF
TRBV29-1	TRBJ2-1	CSARTGQGVNEQFF
TRBV18	TRBJ2-5	CASSPISGSQETQYF
TRBV5-1	TRBJ2-5	CASSLGAGQVETQYF
TRBV9	TRBJ2-3	CASSETDRSSTDTQYF
TRBV7-2	TRBJ1-5	CASSLGQGVRQPQHF
TRBV30	TRBJ1-2	CAWSFGTGYGYTF
TRBV28	TRBJ2-7	CASSLSAGVYEQYF
TRBV7-9	TRBJ2-7	CASSPGDRGSYEQYF
TRBV15	TRBJ1-1	CATSNSGTGRTEAFF
TRBV2	TRBJ1-5	CASSPLDRDQPQHF
TRBV28	TRBJ2-7	CASSLAGGSYEQYF
TRBV2	TRBJ2-4	CASSSTGFAKNIQYF
TRBV30	TRBJ2-7	CAWSPHPIYDRGGTYEQYF
TRBV6-1	TRBJ1-5	CASSVTGYYQPQHF
TRBV6-5	TRBJ2-7	CASSYRKGVGEQYF
TRBV19	TRBJ2-7	CASSITGGSSYEQYF
TRBV6-1	TRBJ1-2	CASREDSYGYTF
TRBV19	TRBJ1-5	CASSIQGAHQPQHF
TRBV18	TRBJ2-1	CASSPPQSYNEQFF
TRBV5-4	TRBJ2-7	CASRYEGSYEQYF
TRBV7-2	TRBJ1-2	CASSPGQGNYGYTF
TRBV13	TRBJ2-2	CASSFKRGNTGELFF
TRBV2	TRBJ2-3	CASSRQGGSTDTQYF
TRBV2	TRBJ2-3	CATPSREGLNTQYF
TRBV7-2	TRBJ1-5	CASSLRGFNQPQHF
TRBV2	NA	CASSSYPTYEQYF
TRBV5-1	TRBJ2-7	CASNWGTGRDHYEQYF
TRBV27	TRBJ2-6	CASSVSGANVLTF